One and the same sample provided the 21 T cell receptor beta chains below, sequenced in a study of control samples from healthy donors and cancer patients. Profiling relied on immunoSEQ multiplex PCR, and the TCRdb table lists in-frame clones only, not all of them. Of 150,000 to 180,000 clones detected, more than 85% appear once; the ten largest clones hold approximately 2.5%. Sequencing input: blood. The receptors were gathered from a man aged 45-65 years in good health.

The rearrangement links TRBV4-1 to TRBJ2-7; TRBD2 matches 11 bases. Germline trimming cut 2 bases from V and 6 bases from J; bases unmatched to any gene: 3. This CDR3 spans 14 amino acids. Germline V gene sequence: CDR1 MGHRA, CDR2 YSYEKL. Written as DNA, the CDR3 is TGCGCCAGCAGCCAACTAGCGGGAGGCGGCGAGCAGTACTTC. Translated, it gives CASSQLAGGGEQYF.

In its sample, this clone was seen once. The chain recombines TRBV10-2 with TRBJ1-2, with D possibly matching TRBD1 (6 bases). The V end was cut by 6 bases, the J end by 4 bases, with 12 bases between. In germline, CDR1 is WSHSY, CDR2 SAAADI. The CDR3 runs 13 residues. The CDR3 DNA follows: TGCGCCAGCAGGGAAGGACAGAGCTATGGCTACACCTTC. Protein: CASREGQSYGYTF.

V and J are TRBV12-5 and TRBJ1-3, with D hard to call. V dropped 0 bases and J dropped 6 bases, with 6 bases sitting between them. The length of the CDR3 is 13 residues. Looked up from germline, CDR1 is LGHNT and CDR2 is FRNRAP. The CDR3 sequence is CASGLVPANTIYF. Written as DNA, the CDR3 is TGTGCTAGTGGTTTGGTACCAGCAAACACCATATATTTT.

V and J are TRBV6-1 and TRBJ2-1; the D gene could be TRBD1 or TRBD2 (5 bases each). This CDR3 is 14 amino acids long. V dropped 3 bases and J dropped 7 bases, with 13 bases sitting between them. The germline V gene encodes CDR1 MNHNS and CDR2 SASEGT. CDR3 nucleotide sequence: TGTGCCAGCAGTGAGAGCCAGGGACGGAATGAGCAGTTCTTC. It translates to CASSESQGRNEQFF.

The chain couples TRBV3-1 (or the pseudogene TRBV3-2) to TRBJ1-1; unclear D gene. The V gene's germline CDR1 is LGHDT and CDR2 YNNKEL (reference sequence). The V and J ends lost 0 bases and 5 bases respectively, with 7 bases between them. The CDR3 spans 13 residues. The DNA for the CDR3 is TGTGCCAGCAGCCAAGATTCCCTTACTGAAGCTTTCTTT. As protein: CASSQDSLTEAFF.

The chain uses TRBV2 and TRBJ2-1; 10 bases align to TRBD1. CDR1 and CDR2 (germline): SNHLY, FYNNEI. Trimming at V came to 7 bases and at J to 7 bases, leaving 13 bases not matched to a gene. This CDR3 comprises 16 residues. CDR3 region: CASTLTGGTYTNEQFF. In nucleotides, the CDR3 is TGTGCCAGCACCCTGACAGGGGGCACGTATACGAATGAGCAGTTCTTC.

The chain combines TRBV28 with TRBJ2-7, with 15 bases matching TRBD2. The germline V gene has CDR1 MDHEN and CDR2 SYDVKM. This CDR3 region has 16 residues. The trim removed 6 bases at V and 8 bases at J, leaving 11 bases unmatched. The CDR3 protein is CASRPQGTSGRSKQYF. CDR3 nucleotides: TGTGCCAGCAGGCCCCAGGGGACTAGCGGGAGGAGTAAGCAGTACTTC.

This chain joins TRBV19 and TRBJ1-2; no reliable D call. The CDR3 spans 13 residues. Trimming cost V 7 bases and J 7 bases, with 16 bases left between them. The germline CDR1 and CDR2 sequences are LNHDA and SQIVND (reference sequence). The CDR3 DNA reads as TGTGCCAGTACTTTTTCCACGGCGGGTGGCTACACCTTC. It yields the protein CASTFSTAGGYTF.

CDR3 sequence (DNA): TGTGCCAGCAGCTTCGCTGCCCGGGGGCGGGAGACCCAGTACTTC. Amino acid sequence: CASSFAARGRETQYF. The rearrangement joins TRBV11-1 to TRBJ2-5; D might be TRBD1 or TRBD2, each matching 6 bases. This CDR3 has 15 amino acids. V dropped 3 bases and J dropped 5 bases, with 16 bases sitting between them. The germline V gene has CDR1 SGHAT and CDR2 FQDESV (reference sequence).

This clone has only a few counts. The junction shows a germline mismatch at one end, possibly a read error. The rearrangement joins TRBV5-1 to TRBJ2-1; TRBD1 might be the D (6 bases). The CDR3 loop spans 14 amino acids. Germline V lookup: CDR1 SGHRS, CDR2 YFSETQ. The CDR3 DNA reads TGCGCCAGCAGTTTGGACAAACCGGGACATCAGCAGTTCTTC. Translated, it gives CASSLDKPGHQQFF.

This chain uses TRBV19 with TRBJ2-1, with D maybe TRBD1 (5 bases). Trimming cost V 1 base and J 4 bases, with 5 bases left between them. This CDR3 region has 13 residues. CDR1 is LNHDA and CDR2 is SQIVND in the germline V gene (reference sequence). CDR3 coding DNA: TGTGCCAGTAGTATAGGACAGTACAATGAGCAGTTCTTC. Protein: CASSIGQYNEQFF.

The chain links TRBV27 to TRBJ1-5; D not certain. The CDR3 has 15 amino acids. V was pared by 8 bases and J by 2 bases, with 16 bases between. The germline V gene encodes CDR1 MNHEY and CDR2 SMNVEV (reference sequence). DNA for the CDR3: TGTGCCAGCGGCATTGAAGGTAGTCGCAATCAGCCCCAGCATTTT. Amino acids: CASGIEGSRNQPQHF.

V is TRBV6-1 and J is TRBJ1-5, with D uncertain. Germline CDR1 and CDR2: MNHNS and SASEGT. The CDR3 totals 15 residues. The V end lost 3 bases, the J end lost 1 base, and 10 bases lay between the germline ends. The DNA of the CDR3 is TGTGCCAGCAGTGAGAGGCGCGGAAGCAATCAGCCCCAGCATTTT. Translation: CASSERRGSNQPQHF.

The rearrangement joins TRBV27 to TRBJ1-1; D not certain. Germline V gene sequence: CDR1 MNHEY, CDR2 SMNVEV (reference sequence). This CDR3 contains 13 residues. Trimming cost V 2 bases and J 1 base, with 5 bases left between them. For the CDR3, the DNA is TGTGCCAGCAGTTTAGGGCAGAACACTGAAGCTTTCTTT. Amino acid sequence: CASSLGQNTEAFF.

This sequence joins TRBV7-9 and TRBJ2-6; D gene uncertain. Germline CDR1 is SEHNR and CDR2 is FQNEAQ (reference sequence). V gave up 5 bases and J gave up 0 bases, with 11 bases separating them. The CDR3 has 16 residues. CDR3 coding DNA: TGTGCCAGCAGCCAACGACTGTTCTCTGGGGCCAACGTCCTGACTTTC. It translates to CASSQRLFSGANVLTF.

This chain uses TRBV29-1 with TRBJ2-1; D remains ambiguous. The CDR3 runs 12 residues. Trimming cost V 1 base and J 5 bases, with 6 bases left between them. Germline lookup yields CDR1 SQVTM and CDR2 ANQGSEA. The CDR3 region is CSVEGYHNEQFF. DNA of the CDR3: TGCAGCGTTGAAGGCTATCACAATGAGCAGTTCTTC.

The rearrangement uses TRBV7-6 and TRBJ2-5, with a tentative D call TRBD2 (6 bases). CDR1 is SGHVS, CDR2 FNYEAQ, per germline. Trimming removed 3 bases at V and 0 bases at J, with 11 bases between. The CDR3 covers 15 residues. CDR3 protein: CASSFRRGYQETQYF. In nucleotides, the CDR3 is TGTGCCAGCAGCTTCCGGAGGGGATACCAAGAGACCCAGTACTTC.

This sequence joins TRBV21-1 and TRBJ2-7; TRBD2, the D gene given by the table, was not confirmed from the DNA. TRBV21-1 constitutes a pseudogene. This CDR3 comprises 14 residues. This CDR3 is CASSKAGSGSDKHF. CDR3 DNA sequence: TGTGCCAGCAGCAAAGCAGGTAGCGGGAGCGACAAGCACTTC.

The V gene is TRBV5-6, the J gene TRBJ2-2, with D hard to call. The length of the CDR3 is 14 residues. Between the trimmed V and J ends, which lost 7 bases and 0 bases, there was a span of 10 bases. The germline gives CDR1 SGHDT, CDR2 YYEEEE. The CDR3 nucleotides read TGTGCCAGCTCGACCGACCCGAACACCGGGGAGCTGTTTTTT. This translates into CASSTDPNTGELFF.

Here the CDR3 reads CASSLMGGPSEQYF. The CDR3 nucleotides are TGCGCCAGCAGCCTGATGGGGGGCCCCAGCGAGCAGTACTTC. This rearrangement joins TRBV5-1 to TRBJ2-7; D might be TRBD1 or TRBD2, each matching 6 bases. The CDR3 covers 14 residues. Germline V CDR1 and CDR2: SGHRS, YFSETQ. The V end was cut by 4 bases, the J end by 6 bases, with 17 bases between.

This chain joins TRBV4-2 and TRBJ2-7, with D possibly TRBD1 on 5 matching bases. This CDR3 has 14 residues. Between the trimmed V and J ends, which lost 0 bases and 4 bases, there was a span of 10 bases. Per germline, CDR1 LGHNA and CDR2 YNFKEQ. The CDR3 nucleotides read TGTGCCAGCAGCCAAGATTTGACAGCTTACGAGCAGTACTTC. It encodes CASSQDLTAYEQYF.